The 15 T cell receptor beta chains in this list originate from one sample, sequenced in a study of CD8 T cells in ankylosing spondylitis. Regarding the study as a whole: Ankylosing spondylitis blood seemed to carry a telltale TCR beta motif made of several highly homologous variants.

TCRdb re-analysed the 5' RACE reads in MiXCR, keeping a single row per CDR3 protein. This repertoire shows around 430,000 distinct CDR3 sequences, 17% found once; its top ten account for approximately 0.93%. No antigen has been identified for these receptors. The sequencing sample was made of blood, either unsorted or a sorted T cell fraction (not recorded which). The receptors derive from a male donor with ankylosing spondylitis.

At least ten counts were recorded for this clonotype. CDR3 in DNA: TGTGCCAGCAGTTCCCGTGGACTGTCGAACACCGGGGAGCTGTTTTTT. This gives the protein CASSSRGLSNTGELFF. The J gene is TRBJ2-2, the V gene TRBV7-9, with D possibly TRBD2 on 5 matching bases. V was shortened by 6 bases and J by 0 bases, with 14 bases between the two germline ends. CDR1 and CDR2 (germline): SEHNR, FQNEAQ (reference sequence). CDR3 length: 16 amino acids.

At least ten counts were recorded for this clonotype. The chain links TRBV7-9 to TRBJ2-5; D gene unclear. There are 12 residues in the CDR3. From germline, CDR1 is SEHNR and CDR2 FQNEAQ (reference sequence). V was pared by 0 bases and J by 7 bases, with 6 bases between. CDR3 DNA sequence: TGTGCCAGCAGCTTAGCTCCCGGGACCCAGTACTTC. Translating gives CASSLAPGTQYF.

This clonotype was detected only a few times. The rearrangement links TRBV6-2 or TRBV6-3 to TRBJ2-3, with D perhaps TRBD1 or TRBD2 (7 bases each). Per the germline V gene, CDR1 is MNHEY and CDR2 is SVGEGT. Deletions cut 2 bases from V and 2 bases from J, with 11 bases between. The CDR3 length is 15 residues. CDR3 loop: CASSYQGGTTDTQYF. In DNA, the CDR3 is TGTGCCAGCAGTTACCAGGGGGGGACCACAGATACGCAGTATTTT.

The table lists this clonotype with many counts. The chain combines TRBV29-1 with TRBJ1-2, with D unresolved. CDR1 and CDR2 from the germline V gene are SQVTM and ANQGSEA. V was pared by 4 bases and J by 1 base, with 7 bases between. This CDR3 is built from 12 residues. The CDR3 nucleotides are TGCAGCGTTGTTTACGATAACTATGGCTACACCTTC. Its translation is CSVVYDNYGYTF.

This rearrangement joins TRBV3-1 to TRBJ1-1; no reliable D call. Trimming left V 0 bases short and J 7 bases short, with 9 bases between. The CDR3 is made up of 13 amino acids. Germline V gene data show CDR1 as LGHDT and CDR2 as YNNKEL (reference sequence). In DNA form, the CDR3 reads TGTGCCAGCAGCCAAGAACAACCATTTGAAGCTTTCTTT. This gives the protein CASSQEQPFEAFF. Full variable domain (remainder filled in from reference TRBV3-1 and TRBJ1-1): DTAVSQTPKYLVTQMGNDKSIKCEQNLGHDTMYWYKQDSKKFLKIMFSYNNKELIINETVPNRFSPKSPDKAHLNLHINSLELGDSAVYFCASSQEQPFEAFFGQGTRLTVV.

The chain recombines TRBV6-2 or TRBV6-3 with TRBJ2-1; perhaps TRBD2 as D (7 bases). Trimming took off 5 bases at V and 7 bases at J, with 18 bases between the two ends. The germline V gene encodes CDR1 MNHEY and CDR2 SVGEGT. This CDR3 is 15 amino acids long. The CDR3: CASSKGRGSRNEQFF. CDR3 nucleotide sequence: TGTGCCAGCAGTAAAGGGAGGGGGAGTCGAAATGAGCAGTTCTTC.

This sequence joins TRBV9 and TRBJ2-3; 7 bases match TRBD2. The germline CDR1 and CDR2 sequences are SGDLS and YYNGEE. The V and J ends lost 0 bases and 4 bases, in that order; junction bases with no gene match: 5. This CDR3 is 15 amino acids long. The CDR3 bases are TGTGCCAGCAGCGTAGTCGGGAGGAGTGCAGATACGCAGTATTTT. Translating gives CASSVVGRSADTQYF.

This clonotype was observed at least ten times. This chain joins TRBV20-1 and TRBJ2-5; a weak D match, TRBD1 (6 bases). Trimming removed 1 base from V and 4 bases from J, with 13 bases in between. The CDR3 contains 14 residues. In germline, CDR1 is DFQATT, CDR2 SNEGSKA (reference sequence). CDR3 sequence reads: CSARAPQGRETQYF. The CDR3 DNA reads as TGCAGTGCTAGAGCCCCACAGGGCAGAGAGACCCAGTACTTC.

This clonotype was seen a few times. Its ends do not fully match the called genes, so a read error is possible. This CDR3 reads CASSLTGTGSSYNEQFF. The DNA of the CDR3 is TGTGCCAGCAGCCTAACCGGGACAGGGAGCTCCTACAATGAGCAGTTCTTC. This chain uses TRBV7-3 with TRBJ2-1; TRBD1 matches at 9 bases. CDR3 length equals 17 residues. Germline-derived CDR1 and CDR2 are SGHTA and FQGTGA.

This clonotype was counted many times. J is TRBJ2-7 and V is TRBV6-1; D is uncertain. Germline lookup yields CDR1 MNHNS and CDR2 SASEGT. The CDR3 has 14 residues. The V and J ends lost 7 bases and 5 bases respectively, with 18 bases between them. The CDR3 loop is CASTPDTTSHEQYF. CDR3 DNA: TGTGCCAGCACTCCGGATACCACGTCCCACGAGCAGTACTTC.

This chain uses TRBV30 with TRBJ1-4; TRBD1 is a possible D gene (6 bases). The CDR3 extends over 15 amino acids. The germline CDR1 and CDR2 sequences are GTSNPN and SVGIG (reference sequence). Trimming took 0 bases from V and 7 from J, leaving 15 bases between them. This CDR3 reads CAWSVRGPGGEKLFF. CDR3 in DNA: TGTGCCTGGAGTGTCAGGGGCCCTGGCGGTGAAAAACTGTTTTTT.

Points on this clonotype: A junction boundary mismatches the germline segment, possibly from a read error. Here the CDR3 reads CVSSFRQDPTEAFF. The CDR3 nucleotides read TGCGTCAGCAGCTTCCGACAAGACCCCACTGAAGCTTTCTTT. The rearrangement joins TRBV4-1 to TRBJ1-1, with D hard to call. In germline, CDR1 is MGHRA, CDR2 YSYEKL. The CDR3 consists of 14 residues.

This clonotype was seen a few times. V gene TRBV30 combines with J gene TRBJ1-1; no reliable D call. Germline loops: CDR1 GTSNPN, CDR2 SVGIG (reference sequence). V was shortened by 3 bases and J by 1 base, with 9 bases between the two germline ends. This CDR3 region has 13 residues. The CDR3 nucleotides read TGTGCCTGGAGATTCCGGAAGAACACTGAAGCTTTCTTT. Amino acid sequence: CAWRFRKNTEAFF.

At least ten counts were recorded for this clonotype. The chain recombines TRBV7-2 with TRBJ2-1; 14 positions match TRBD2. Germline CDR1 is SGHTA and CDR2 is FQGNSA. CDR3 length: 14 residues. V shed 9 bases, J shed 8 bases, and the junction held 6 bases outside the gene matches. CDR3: CASERTSGRYEQFF. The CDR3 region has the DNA TGTGCCAGTGAGCGGACTAGCGGGAGGTATGAGCAGTTCTTC. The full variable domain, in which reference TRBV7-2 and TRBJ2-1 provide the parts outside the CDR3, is GAGVSQSPSNKVTEKGKDVELRCDPISGHTALYWYRQSLGQGLEFLIYFQGNSAPDKSGLPSDRFSAERTGGSVSTLTIQRTQQEDSAVYLCASERTSGRYEQFFGPGTRLTVL.

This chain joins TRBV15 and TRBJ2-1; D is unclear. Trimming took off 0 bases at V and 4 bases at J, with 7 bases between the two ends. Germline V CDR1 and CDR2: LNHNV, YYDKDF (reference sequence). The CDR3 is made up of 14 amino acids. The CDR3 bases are TGTGCCACCAGCAGAGATCAGGATTACAATGAGCAGTTCTTC. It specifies CATSRDQDYNEQFF.